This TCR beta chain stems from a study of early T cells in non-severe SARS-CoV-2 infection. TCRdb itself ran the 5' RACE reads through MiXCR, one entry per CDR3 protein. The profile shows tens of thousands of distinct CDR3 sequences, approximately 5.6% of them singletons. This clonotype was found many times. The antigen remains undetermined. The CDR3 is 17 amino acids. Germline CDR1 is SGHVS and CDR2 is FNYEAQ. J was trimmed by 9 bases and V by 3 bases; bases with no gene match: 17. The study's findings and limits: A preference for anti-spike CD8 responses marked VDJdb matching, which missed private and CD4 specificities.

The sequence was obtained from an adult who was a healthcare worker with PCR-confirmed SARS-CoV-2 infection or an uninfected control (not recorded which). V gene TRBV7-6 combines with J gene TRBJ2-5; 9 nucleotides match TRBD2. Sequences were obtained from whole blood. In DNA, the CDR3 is TGTGCCAGCAGCTTGGCGGGAAGCGGGGGGAAGAGAATGCCCCAGTACTTC. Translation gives CASSLAGSGGKRMPQYF.